Given below is one T cell receptor beta chain in context. The record originates from a study of blood T cell repertoires in COVID-19. Study-wide context: The origin of the acute and convalescent COVID-19 samples was the United States, Italy and Spain.

This CDR3 contains 15 residues. Germline V CDR1 and CDR2: MDHEN, SYDVKM. V dropped 6 bases and J dropped 2 bases, with 14 bases sitting between them. Original handling: The authors estimated nucleated cell counts from reference gene primer amplification. Produced via immunoSEQ multiplex PCR; TCRdb's table is partial and in-frame only. V and J calls and clone size come straight from that table; D and trimming were deduced from the DNA. In the table there are about 140,000 clones, roughly 80% of which are singletons. The chain joins TRBV28 to TRBJ2-1; D remains unclear. The sequencing input was peripheral blood. This clonotype originated in a woman aged 55-70 years with acute or convalescent COVID-19. DNA for the CDR3: TGTGCCAGCAGCCGCAGCGATCTTGCCTACAATGAGCAGTTCTTC. As protein: CASSRSDLAYNEQFF.